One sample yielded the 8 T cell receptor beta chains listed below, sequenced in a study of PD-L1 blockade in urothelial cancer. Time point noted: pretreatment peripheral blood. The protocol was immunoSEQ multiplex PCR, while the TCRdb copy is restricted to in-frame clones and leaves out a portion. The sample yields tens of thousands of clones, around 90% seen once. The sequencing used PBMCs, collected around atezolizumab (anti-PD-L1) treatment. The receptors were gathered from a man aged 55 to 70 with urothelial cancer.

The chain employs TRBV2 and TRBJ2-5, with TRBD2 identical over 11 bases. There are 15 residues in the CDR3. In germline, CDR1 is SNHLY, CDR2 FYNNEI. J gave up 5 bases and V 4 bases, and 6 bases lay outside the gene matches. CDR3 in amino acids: CASSVLSGRAETQYF. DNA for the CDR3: TGTGCCAGCAGTGTTCTTAGCGGGAGGGCGGAGACCCAGTACTTC.

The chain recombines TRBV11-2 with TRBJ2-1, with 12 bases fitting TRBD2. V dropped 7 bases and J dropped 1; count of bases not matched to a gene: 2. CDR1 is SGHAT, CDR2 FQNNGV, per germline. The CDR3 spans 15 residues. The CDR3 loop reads CASNLAGGSYNEQFF. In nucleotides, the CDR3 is TGTGCCAGCAACCTAGCGGGGGGGTCCTACAATGAGCAGTTCTTC.

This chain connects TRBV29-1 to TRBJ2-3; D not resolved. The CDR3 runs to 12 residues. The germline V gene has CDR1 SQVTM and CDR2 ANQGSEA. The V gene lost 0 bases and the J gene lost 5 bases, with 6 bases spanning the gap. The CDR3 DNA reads TGCAGCGTTGAAGATCAAAAAGATACGCAGTATTTT. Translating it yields CSVEDQKDTQYF.

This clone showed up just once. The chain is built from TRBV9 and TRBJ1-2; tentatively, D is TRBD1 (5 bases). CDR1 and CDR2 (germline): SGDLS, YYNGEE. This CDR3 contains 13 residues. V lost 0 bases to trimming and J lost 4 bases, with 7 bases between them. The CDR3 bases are TGTGCCAGCAGCGTAGAAAGGGGCTATGGCTACACCTTC. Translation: CASSVERGYGYTF.

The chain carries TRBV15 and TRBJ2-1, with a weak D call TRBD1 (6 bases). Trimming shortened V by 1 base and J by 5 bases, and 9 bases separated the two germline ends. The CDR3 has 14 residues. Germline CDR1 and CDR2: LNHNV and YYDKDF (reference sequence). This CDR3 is CATSRARGNNEQFF. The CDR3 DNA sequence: TGTGCCACCAGCAGAGCCAGGGGAAACAATGAGCAGTTCTTC. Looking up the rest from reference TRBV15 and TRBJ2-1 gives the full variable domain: DAMVIQNPRYQVTQFGKPVTLSCSQTLNHNVMYWYQQKSSQAPKLLFHYYDKDFNNEADTPDNFQSRRPNTSFCFLDIRSPGLGDTAMYLCATSRARGNNEQFFGPGTRLTVL.

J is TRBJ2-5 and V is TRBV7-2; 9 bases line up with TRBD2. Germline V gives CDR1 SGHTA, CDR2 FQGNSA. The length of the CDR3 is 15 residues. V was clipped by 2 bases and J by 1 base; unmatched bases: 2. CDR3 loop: CASSLLAGPQETQYF. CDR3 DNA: TGTGCCAGCAGCTTACTAGCGGGGCCCCAAGAGACCCAGTACTTC.

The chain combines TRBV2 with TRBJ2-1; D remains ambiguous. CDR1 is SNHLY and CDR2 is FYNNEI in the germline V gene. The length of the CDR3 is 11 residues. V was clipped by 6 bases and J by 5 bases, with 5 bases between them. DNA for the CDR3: TGTGCCAGCAGACAGAACAATGAGCAGTTCTTC. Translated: CASRQNNEQFF.

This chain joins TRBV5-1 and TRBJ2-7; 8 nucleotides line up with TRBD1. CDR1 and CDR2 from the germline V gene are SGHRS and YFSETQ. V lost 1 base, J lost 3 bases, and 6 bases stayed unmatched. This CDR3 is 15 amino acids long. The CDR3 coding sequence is TGCGCCAGCAGCTTGAACCCCGGACAGGGCTACGAGCAGTACTTC. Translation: CASSLNPGQGYEQYF.